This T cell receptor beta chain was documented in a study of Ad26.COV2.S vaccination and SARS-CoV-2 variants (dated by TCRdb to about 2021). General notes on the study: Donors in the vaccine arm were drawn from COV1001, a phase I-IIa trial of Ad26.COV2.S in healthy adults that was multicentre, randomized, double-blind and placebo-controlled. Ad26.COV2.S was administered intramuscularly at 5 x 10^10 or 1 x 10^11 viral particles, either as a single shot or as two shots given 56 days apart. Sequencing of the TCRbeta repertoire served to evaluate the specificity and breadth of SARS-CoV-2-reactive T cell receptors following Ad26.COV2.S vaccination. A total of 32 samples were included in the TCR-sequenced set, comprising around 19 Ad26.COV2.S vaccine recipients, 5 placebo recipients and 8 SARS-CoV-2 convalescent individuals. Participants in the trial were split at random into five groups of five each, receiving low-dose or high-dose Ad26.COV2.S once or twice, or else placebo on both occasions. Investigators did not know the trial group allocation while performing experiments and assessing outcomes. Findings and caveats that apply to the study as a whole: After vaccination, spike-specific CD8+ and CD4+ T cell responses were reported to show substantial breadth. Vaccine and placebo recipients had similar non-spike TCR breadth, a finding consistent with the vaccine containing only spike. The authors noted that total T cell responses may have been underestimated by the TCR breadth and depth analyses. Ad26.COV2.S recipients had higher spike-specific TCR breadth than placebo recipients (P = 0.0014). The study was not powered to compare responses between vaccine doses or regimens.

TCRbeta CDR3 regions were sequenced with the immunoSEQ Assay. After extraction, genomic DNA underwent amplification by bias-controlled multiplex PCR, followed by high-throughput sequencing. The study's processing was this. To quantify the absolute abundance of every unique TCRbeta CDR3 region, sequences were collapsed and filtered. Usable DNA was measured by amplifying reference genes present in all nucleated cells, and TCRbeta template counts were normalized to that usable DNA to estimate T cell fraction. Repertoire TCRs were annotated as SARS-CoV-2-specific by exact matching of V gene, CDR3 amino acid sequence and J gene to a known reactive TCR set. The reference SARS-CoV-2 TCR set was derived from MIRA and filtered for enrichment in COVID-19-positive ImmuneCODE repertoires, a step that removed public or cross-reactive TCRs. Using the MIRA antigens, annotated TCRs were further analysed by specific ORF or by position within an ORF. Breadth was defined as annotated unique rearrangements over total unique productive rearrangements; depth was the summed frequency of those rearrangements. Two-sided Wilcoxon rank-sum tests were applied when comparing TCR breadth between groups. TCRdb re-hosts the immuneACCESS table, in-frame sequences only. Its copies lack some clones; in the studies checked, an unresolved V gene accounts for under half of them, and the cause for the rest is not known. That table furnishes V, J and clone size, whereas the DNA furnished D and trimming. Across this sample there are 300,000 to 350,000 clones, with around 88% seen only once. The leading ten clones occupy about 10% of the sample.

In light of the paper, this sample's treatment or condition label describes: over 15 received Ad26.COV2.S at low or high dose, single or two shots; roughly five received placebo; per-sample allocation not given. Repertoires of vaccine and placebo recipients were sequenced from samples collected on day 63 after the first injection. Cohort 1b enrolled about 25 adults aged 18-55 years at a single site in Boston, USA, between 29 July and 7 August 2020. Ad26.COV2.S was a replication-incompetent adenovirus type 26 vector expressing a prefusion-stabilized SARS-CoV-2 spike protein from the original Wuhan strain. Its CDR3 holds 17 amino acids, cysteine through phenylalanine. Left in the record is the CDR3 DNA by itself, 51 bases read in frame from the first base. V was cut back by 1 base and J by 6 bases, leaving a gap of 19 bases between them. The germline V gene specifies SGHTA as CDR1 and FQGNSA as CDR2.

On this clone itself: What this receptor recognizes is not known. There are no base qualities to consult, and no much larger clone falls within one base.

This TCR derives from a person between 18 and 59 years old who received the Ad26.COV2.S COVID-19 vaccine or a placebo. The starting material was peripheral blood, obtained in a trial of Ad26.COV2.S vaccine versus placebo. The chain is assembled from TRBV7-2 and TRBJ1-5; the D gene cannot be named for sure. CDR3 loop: CASSLEPTWLRGQPQHF. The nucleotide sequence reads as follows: TGTGCCAGCAGCTTAGAACCCACTTGGTTAAGAGGTCAGCCCCAGCATTTT.